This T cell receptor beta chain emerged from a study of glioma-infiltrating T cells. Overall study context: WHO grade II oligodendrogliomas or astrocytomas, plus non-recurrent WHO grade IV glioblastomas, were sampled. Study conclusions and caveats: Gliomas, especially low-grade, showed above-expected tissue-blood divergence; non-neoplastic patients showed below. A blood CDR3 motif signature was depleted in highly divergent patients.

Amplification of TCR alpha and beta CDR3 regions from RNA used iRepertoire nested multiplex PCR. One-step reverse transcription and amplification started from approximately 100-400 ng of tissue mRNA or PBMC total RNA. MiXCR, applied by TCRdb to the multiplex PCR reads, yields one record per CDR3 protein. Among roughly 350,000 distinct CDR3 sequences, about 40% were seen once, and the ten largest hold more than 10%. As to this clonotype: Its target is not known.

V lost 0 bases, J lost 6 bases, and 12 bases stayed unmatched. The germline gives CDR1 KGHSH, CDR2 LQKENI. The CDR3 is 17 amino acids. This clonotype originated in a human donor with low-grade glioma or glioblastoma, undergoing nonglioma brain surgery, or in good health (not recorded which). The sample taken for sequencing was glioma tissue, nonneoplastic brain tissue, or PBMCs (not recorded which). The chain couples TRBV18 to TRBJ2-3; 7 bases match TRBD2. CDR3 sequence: CASSPPVGASGADTQYF. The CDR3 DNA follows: TGTGCCAGCTCACCACCCGTTGGAGCTAGCGGCGCGGATACGCAGTATTTT.